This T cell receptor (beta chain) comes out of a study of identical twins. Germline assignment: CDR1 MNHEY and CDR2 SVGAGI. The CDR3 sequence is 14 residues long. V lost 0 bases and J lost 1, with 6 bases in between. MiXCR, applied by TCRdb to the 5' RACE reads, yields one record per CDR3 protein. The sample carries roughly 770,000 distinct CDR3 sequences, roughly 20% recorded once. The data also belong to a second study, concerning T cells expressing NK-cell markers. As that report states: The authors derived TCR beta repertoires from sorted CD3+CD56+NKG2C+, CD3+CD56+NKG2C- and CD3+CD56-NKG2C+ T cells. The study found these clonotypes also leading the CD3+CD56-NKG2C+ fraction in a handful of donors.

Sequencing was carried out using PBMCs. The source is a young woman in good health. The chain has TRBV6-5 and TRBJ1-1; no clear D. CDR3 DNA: TGTGCCAGCAGTTACTCGAGATCGAACACTGAAGCTTTCTTT. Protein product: CASSYSRSNTEAFF.